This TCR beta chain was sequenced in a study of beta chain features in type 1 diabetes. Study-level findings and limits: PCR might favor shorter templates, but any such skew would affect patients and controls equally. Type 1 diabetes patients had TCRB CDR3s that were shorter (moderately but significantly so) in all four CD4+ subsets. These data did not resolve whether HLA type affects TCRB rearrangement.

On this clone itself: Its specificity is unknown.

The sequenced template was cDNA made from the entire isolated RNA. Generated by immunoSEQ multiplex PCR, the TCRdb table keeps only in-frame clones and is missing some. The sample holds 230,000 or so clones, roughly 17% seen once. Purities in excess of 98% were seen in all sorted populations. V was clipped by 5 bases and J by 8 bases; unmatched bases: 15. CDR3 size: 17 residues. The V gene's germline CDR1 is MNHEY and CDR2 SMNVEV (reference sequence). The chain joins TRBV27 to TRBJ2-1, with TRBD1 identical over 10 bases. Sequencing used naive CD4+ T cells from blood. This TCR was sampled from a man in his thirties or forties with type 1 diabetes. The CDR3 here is CASSPRLPGQGMDEQFF. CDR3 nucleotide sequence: TGTGCCAGCAGTCCCCGGCTCCCGGGACAGGGGATGGATGAGCAGTTCTTC.